The rows below give T cell receptor beta chains drawn from one sample of a study of persistence of HIV-infected CD4 T cells. These receptors are not linked to any known antigen. Produced via immunoSEQ multiplex PCR; TCRdb's table is partial and in-frame only. The sample holds nearly 20,000 clones, 55% to 65% seen once. Sequencing was performed on CD4+ T cells sorted from PBMCs after roughly 17-hour stimulation, taken from a patient who received antiretroviral therapy. These receptors were collected from an adult woman with HIV who was CMV-seropositive. CDR3s include the opening cysteine and the closing phenylalanine or tryptophan. Fields, in order: D gene, clone size, J gene, V gene, CDR3 length, CDR3 DNA, CDR3 protein. D genes are given only for firm matches. Size is stated for part of the rows, as once, few or many counts, or as a class when the clone is expanded.

D gene: NA
clone size: once
J gene: TRBJ2-3
V gene: TRBV2
CDR3 length: 15
CDR3 DNA: TGTGCCAGCAGACTTCGGGGCCTCAACACAGATACGCAGTATTTT
CDR3 protein: CASRLRGLNTDTQYF

D gene: NA
clone size: few
J gene: TRBJ2-7
V gene: TRBV7-2
CDR3 length: 13
CDR3 DNA: TGTGCCAGCAGCTTAGGAGGTCCCTACGAGCAGTACTTC
CDR3 protein: CASSLGGPYEQYF

D gene: NA
clone size: NA
J gene: TRBJ1-3
V gene: TRBV28
CDR3 length: 15
CDR3 DNA: TGTGCCAGCACAGCCTTGACAAGCCCAGGAAACACCATATATTTT
CDR3 protein: CASTALTSPGNTIYF

D gene: NA
clone size: NA
J gene: TRBJ1-5
V gene: TRBV18
CDR3 length: 18
CDR3 DNA: TGTGCCAGCTCACCAAGGGGTGTAACGGGGAATAGCAATCAGCCCCAGCATTTT
CDR3 protein: CASSPRGVTGNSNQPQHF

D gene: TRBD1
clone size: NA
J gene: TRBJ2-5
V gene: TRBV6-6
CDR3 length: 15
CDR3 DNA: TGTGCCAGCAGTTTCCCCGGGACAGGACAAGAGACCCAGTACTTC
CDR3 protein: CASSFPGTGQETQYF

D gene: NA
clone size: NA
J gene: TRBJ2-1
V gene: TRBV5-5
CDR3 length: 16
CDR3 DNA: TGTGCCAGCAGCTTGTCCCGGACAGCACTCTACAATGAGCAGTTCTTC
CDR3 protein: CASSLSRTALYNEQFF

D gene: NA
clone size: once
J gene: TRBJ1-6
V gene: TRBV6-5
CDR3 length: 13
CDR3 DNA: TGTGCCAGCAGACCTACAGCCCGGGGACCCCTCCACTTT
CDR3 protein: CASRPTARGPLHF

D gene: NA
clone size: NA
J gene: TRBJ1-2
V gene: TRBV30
CDR3 length: 13
CDR3 DNA: TGTGCCTGGATACCTACCGATATCTATGGCTACACCTTC
CDR3 protein: CAWIPTDIYGYTF

D gene: NA
clone size: few
J gene: TRBJ2-3
V gene: TRBV6-5
CDR3 length: 15
CDR3 DNA: TGTGCCAGCAGCCCACACGGCCCAGCGACAGATACGCAGTATTTT
CDR3 protein: CASSPHGPATDTQYF

D gene: NA
clone size: NA
J gene: TRBJ1-1
V gene: TRBV2
CDR3 length: 14
CDR3 DNA: TGTGCCAGCAGTGAAGCCCACATTGACACTGAAGCTTTCTTT
CDR3 protein: CASSEAHIDTEAFF

D gene: TRBD1
clone size: NA
J gene: TRBJ2-2
V gene: TRBV19
CDR3 length: 14
CDR3 DNA: TGTGCCAGTAGTGAGGGACAGGGCCCCGGGGAGCTGTTTTTT
CDR3 protein: CASSEGQGPGELFF

D gene: NA
clone size: NA
J gene: TRBJ1-5
V gene: TRBV7-8
CDR3 length: 15
CDR3 DNA: TGTGCCAGCAGCTTAGACAGGGTGGGCAATCAGCCCCAGCATTTT
CDR3 protein: CASSLDRVGNQPQHF

D gene: NA
clone size: NA
J gene: TRBJ1-5
V gene: TRBV6-1
CDR3 length: 16
CDR3 DNA: TGTGCCAGCAGTGGTCCAGCATGGGGGGCGGTTCAGCCCCAGCATTTT
CDR3 protein: CASSGPAWGAVQPQHF

D gene: TRBD1
clone size: few
J gene: TRBJ1-1
V gene: TRBV19
CDR3 length: 15
CDR3 DNA: TGTGCCAGTAGCCAAATCAGGGGGCTAGAAACTGAAGCTTTCTTT
CDR3 protein: CASSQIRGLETEAFF

D gene: NA
clone size: once
J gene: TRBJ2-3
V gene: TRBV6-5
CDR3 length: 15
CDR3 DNA: TGTGCCAGCAGGGCAACAGTGGGCGCCCCCCATACGCAGTATTTT
CDR3 protein: CASRATVGAPHTQYF

D gene: NA
clone size: NA
J gene: TRBJ2-5
V gene: TRBV5-6
CDR3 length: 16
CDR3 DNA: TGTGCCAGCAGCCGACCTCTTGCGGGGCGCCAAGAGACCCAGTACTTC
CDR3 protein: CASSRPLAGRQETQYF

D gene: NA
clone size: NA
J gene: TRBJ2-2
V gene: TRBV7-3
CDR3 length: 13
CDR3 DNA: TGTGCCAGCAGCTTATCAGAAACCGGGGAGCTGTTTTTT
CDR3 protein: CASSLSETGELFF

D gene: TRBD2
clone size: once
J gene: TRBJ2-3
V gene: TRBV18
CDR3 length: 19
CDR3 DNA: TGTGCCAGCTCACCTATAGGATCGCGGGGGGTGGGGAGCACAGATACGCAGTATTTT
CDR3 protein: CASSPIGSRGVGSTDTQYF

D gene: NA
clone size: NA
J gene: TRBJ1-1
V gene: TRBV27
CDR3 length: 13
CDR3 DNA: TGTGCCAGCAGGGGTGAAGGGTCGGCTGAAGCTTTCTTT
CDR3 protein: CASRGEGSAEAFF

D gene: NA
clone size: NA
J gene: TRBJ1-2
V gene: TRBV6-5
CDR3 length: 12
CDR3 DNA: TGTGCCAGCAGTTACCCAGGGTATGGCTACACCTTC
CDR3 protein: CASSYPGYGYTF

D gene: NA
clone size: NA
J gene: TRBJ2-1
V gene: TRBV6-1
CDR3 length: 17
CDR3 DNA: TGTGCCAGCAGTGTCAGGGGACGAGGCGGCATCTACAATGAGCAGTTCTTC
CDR3 protein: CASSVRGRGGIYNEQFF

D gene: TRBD2
clone size: NA
J gene: TRBJ2-1
V gene: TRBV7-8
CDR3 length: 15
CDR3 DNA: TGTGCCAGCAGCTTGGGACTATTCTCCTACAATGAGCAGTTCTTC
CDR3 protein: CASSLGLFSYNEQFF

D gene: TRBD1
clone size: NA
J gene: TRBJ1-1
V gene: TRBV13
CDR3 length: 14
CDR3 DNA: TGTGCCAGCAGCTTGGGGGACAGGGAAACTGAAGCTTTCTTT
CDR3 protein: CASSLGDRETEAFF

D gene: NA
clone size: NA
J gene: TRBJ2-3
V gene: TRBV28
CDR3 length: 19
CDR3 DNA: TGTGCCAGCAGCCGCCCCAAACCGGGTATTCAGGGTTTCGCAGATACGCAGTATTTT
CDR3 protein: CASSRPKPGIQGFADTQYF

D gene: NA
clone size: few
J gene: TRBJ2-7
V gene: TRBV27
CDR3 length: 14
CDR3 DNA: TGTGCCAGCAGCCACCAGGGTAGCTCCTACGAGCAGTACTTC
CDR3 protein: CASSHQGSSYEQYF

D gene: NA
clone size: few
J gene: TRBJ2-2
V gene: TRBV7-6
CDR3 length: 13
CDR3 DNA: TGTGCCAGCAGCTTATCAGGGACCGGGGAGCTGTTTTTT
CDR3 protein: CASSLSGTGELFF

D gene: TRBD2
clone size: NA
J gene: TRBJ2-1
V gene: TRBV18
CDR3 length: 17
CDR3 DNA: TGTGCCAGCTCACCACAAGGGACTAGCGGGGGGTTTGGCGAGCAGTTCTTC
CDR3 protein: CASSPQGTSGGFGEQFF

D gene: NA
clone size: few
J gene: TRBJ2-7
V gene: TRBV10-1
CDR3 length: 14
CDR3 DNA: TGCGCCAGCAGTGAGTCAGGAGGGTCCTACGAGCAGTACTTC
CDR3 protein: CASSESGGSYEQYF

D gene: NA
clone size: NA
J gene: TRBJ1-1
V gene: TRBV5-4
CDR3 length: 14
CDR3 DNA: TGTGCCAGCAGCACTACACTAAAAGGCACTGAAGCTTTCTTT
CDR3 protein: CASSTTLKGTEAFF